This TCR beta chain derives from a study of long-term antiretroviral therapy in people with HIV. V lost 2 bases and J lost 6, with 15 bases in between. CDR1 and CDR2 from the germline V gene are LNHDA and SQIVND (reference sequence). The CDR3 has 15 amino acids. Samples were assayed with immunoSEQ v3.0 at survey level. This table comes from immunoSEQ multiplex PCR, and its TCRdb copy is limited to in-frame clones, with some not included. The sample contains more than 35,000 clones, around 96% of which appear only once. The sequence came from a woman aged 45-65 years with HIV. The chain employs TRBV19 and TRBJ2-3; D possibly corresponds to TRBD1 (6 bases). This material consisted of unsorted PBMCs, taken 3.7 years after starting antiretroviral therapy. The CDR3 loop reads CASSILQGYSDTQYF. The CDR3 DNA is TGTGCCAGTAGTATACTTCAGGGGTACTCGGATACGCAGTATTTT. Using reference TRBV19 and TRBJ2-3 for the parts outside the CDR3, the full variable domain is DGGITQSPKYLFRKEGQNVTLSCEQNLNHDAMYWYRQDPGQGLRLIYYSQIVNDFQKGDIAEGYSVSREKKESFPLTVTSAQKNPTAFYLCASSILQGYSDTQYFGPGTRLTVL.